The rows below give T cell receptor beta chains drawn from one sample of a study of blood T cells in healthy people across ages. A single record per CDR3 protein comes from TCRdb applying MiXCR to the 5' RACE reads. The table shows over a million distinct CDR3 sequences, with 35% to 45% occurring only once. The specimen sequenced was blood. The origin of the receptors is a woman under 30 in good health. Each CDR3 is given with its conserved first and last residue. The D gene is left open where the match is weak. Not all rows give a size; the values are once, few, many and, for expanded clones, a class.

>15|.|.|TRBJ2-7|TRBV10-2
TGCGCCAGCAGAGTAGCGGTAAACCCTGCCTACGAGCAGTACTTC
CASRVAVNPAYEQYF
>13|.|.|TRBJ2-7|TRBV29-1
TGCAGCGTAAAGGAGGGGGGGACCTACGAGCAGTACTTC
CSVKEGGTYEQYF
>12|.|.|TRBJ1-6|TRBV21-1
TGTGCCAGCAGGGTCAGAGTTTCACCCCTCCACTTT
CASRVRVSPLHF
>15|TRBD1|.|TRBJ1-1|TRBV20-1
TGCAGTGCTAGCGAACAGGGGGAATTGAACACTGAAGCTTTCTTT
CSASEQGELNTEAFF
>14|TRBD1|.|TRBJ1-1|TRBV12-3/TRBV12-4
TGTGCCAGCTTGACAGGGCTGGGGAACACTGAAGCTTTCTTT
CASLTGLGNTEAFF
>13|TRBD1|few|TRBJ1-2|TRBV27
TGTGCCAGCAGTCTTTACAGGGGTAGCGGCTACACCTTC
CASSLYRGSGYTF
>15|.|.|TRBJ1-2|TRBV2
TGTGCCAGCAGTTGGGCAGCCTCCCCTAACTATGGCTACACCTTC
CASSWAASPNYGYTF
>14|.|.|TRBJ1-1|TRBV9
TGTGCCAGCAGCGTAGGGGTAAGGGACACTGAAGCTTTCTTT
CASSVGVRDTEAFF
>15|TRBD1|.|TRBJ1-4|TRBV4-1
TGCGCCAGCAGCCACCCGGGACAGGGGTTTGAAAAGCTGTTTTTT
CASSHPGQGFEKLFF
>16|TRBD2|.|TRBJ2-3|TRBV7-9
TGTGCCAGCAGCTCTCTAGCGGGAGAAGAGGCAGATACGCAGTATTTT
CASSSLAGEEADTQYF
>20|.|.|TRBJ2-6|TRBV3-1
TGTGCCAGCAGCCCGCGTGGGACAATACTACCCTCCTTCGGGGCCAACGTCCTGACTTTC
CASSPRGTILPSFGANVLTF
>14|.|.|TRBJ2-3|TRBV7-2
TGTGCCAGCAGCCCCGACATAGCCCTAGGATCGCAGTATTTT
CASSPDIALGSQYF
>16|.|few|TRBJ1-2|TRBV25-1
TGTGCCAGCACCCCCTCTGTAGGGGGGCTTAACTATGGCTACACCTTC
CASTPSVGGLNYGYTF
>15|TRBD1|few|TRBJ2-1|TRBV7-8
TGTGCCAGCAGCTTACGACAGGGGCACGACAATGAGCAGTTCTTC
CASSLRQGHDNEQFF
>13|TRBD1|.|TRBJ1-5|TRBV2
TGTGCCAGCAGTAGGGCAGGGGGTCAGCCCCAGCATTTT
CASSRAGGQPQHF
>17|.|.|TRBJ2-5|TRBV20-1
TGCAGTGCTCGACGGAGCTCGGACACAAAAATCCAAGAGACCCAGTACTTC
CSARRSSDTKIQETQYF
>15|TRBD2|few|TRBJ2-3|TRBV4-3
TGCGCCAGCAGCCAAGGAGCGGGGGGTGGTGATACGCAGTATTTT
CASSQGAGGGDTQYF
>14|.|.|TRBJ2-5|TRBV7-2
TGTGCCAGCCTACCCTTTGCCTCCCAAGAGACCCAGTACTTC
CASLPFASQETQYF
>13|.|.|TRBJ1-4|TRBV6-5
TGTGCCAGCAGCCTCCGCACGCGTGAAAAACTGTTTTTT
CASSLRTREKLFF
>12|.|few|TRBJ2-1|TRBV6-1
TGTGCCAGCATTCGGGGCTACAATGAGCAGTTCTTC
CASIRGYNEQFF
>13|.|.|TRBJ1-5|TRBV6-6
TGTGCCAGCATTAAACAGGGTAATCAGCCCCAGCATTTT
CASIKQGNQPQHF
>15|.|few|TRBJ1-1|TRBV4-1
TGCGCCAGCTGCCGGGACCCAATGCGGGGCACTGAAGCTTTCTTT
CASCRDPMRGTEAFF
>15|.|.|TRBJ1-5|TRBV6-2/TRBV6-3
TGTGTCAGCAGAGACAGCATTTATAGCAATCAGCCCCAGCATTTT
CVSRDSIYSNQPQHF
>16|.|.|TRBJ2-1|TRBV4-3
TGCGCCAGCAGCCTGGTCCCAAGCCCCTCCTACAATGAGCAGTTCTTC
CASSLVPSPSYNEQFF
>14|.|few|TRBJ1-5|TRBV3-1
TGTGCCAGCAGCCAAGGGGGGAGGGGTCAGCCCCAGCATTTT
CASSQGGRGQPQHF